This TCR beta chain was observed in a study of blood T cells in healthy people across ages. Overall study results and limits: There were more naive CD4+ cells and higher diversity in long-lived donors than in aged donors.

The authors isolated at least 6.5 million PBMCs per sample. The CDR3 extends over 15 amino acids. Trimming shortened V by 0 bases and J by 3 bases, and 11 bases separated the two germline ends. With regard to this clonotype: The antigen remains unidentified.

Sample-barcoded 5' priming and a J-beta primer mix drove a second PCR of about 7 to 11 cycles. A template-switch adaptor that had 12 random nucleotides put a tag on each cDNA molecule. MiXCR, applied by TCRdb to the 5' RACE reads, yields one record per CDR3 protein. The profile covers nearly 800,000 distinct CDR3 sequences, with 25% appearing a single time and under 4.5% taken by the ten largest. These sequences were also reported in another study, on T cells of mothers and their children.

The chain has TRBV12-3 or TRBV12-4 and TRBJ1-2; D is uncertain. The sequence derives from a boy aged 5 to 17 in good health. Specimen: blood. Here the CDR3 reads CASSLAAAWYYGYTF. The DNA for the CDR3 is TGTGCCAGCAGTTTAGCGGCAGCATGGTACTATGGCTACACCTTC.